This T cell receptor beta chain was recovered during a study of identical twins. Template switching supplied a universal primer site; unique molecular identifiers were carried on the cDNA. One entry per CDR3 protein results from TCRdb running MiXCR on the 5' RACE reads. The data show 700,000 to 950,000 distinct CDR3 sequences, around an eighth seen once. General study findings and limits: Carriage of fewer insertions was seen in abundant cord blood beta clonotypes, whereas memory repertoires showed none. Analyses based on zero insertions could be partly confounded by invariant MAIT and iNKT cells.

A word on this clonotype: The antigen remains undetermined.

This same sample was also part of a study on yellow fever vaccine responses in identical twins.

The sequence came from a woman aged 18-30 years in good health. The specimen was PBMCs.

DNA of the CDR3: TGTGCCACCAGCAGAGATAGGAAAGGTGGGACGCAGTATTTT. Amino acid sequence: CATSRDRKGGTQYF. The chain couples TRBV15 to TRBJ2-3; D unresolved. The CDR3 is 14 amino acids. The V end was cut by 0 bases, the J end by 9 bases, with 13 bases between. From germline, CDR1 is LNHNV and CDR2 YYDKDF (reference sequence).